Shown below are 23 T cell receptor beta chains from a single sample sequenced in a study of OX40 agonist ivuxolimab in advanced cancers. Data came from immunoSEQ multiplex PCR; TCRdb stores just in-frame clones and leaves some out. The profile shows about 72,000 clones, around 86% of them singletons. This material consisted of CD4+ or CD8+ T cells sorted from blood, taken in a trial of the OX40 agonist ivuxolimab. The source is an adult with an advanced solid tumor such as melanoma, head and neck, liver or kidney cancer.

This clone was seen only once. CDR3 sequence reads: CASSIQGISSGNTIYF. Here the CDR3 DNA reads TGTGCCAGTAGTATCCAGGGGATCTCGTCTGGAAACACCATATATTTT. The V call is TRBV19, the J call TRBJ1-3, with D perhaps matching TRBD1 (6 bases). The V gene lost 3 bases and the J gene lost 1 base, with 13 bases spanning the gap. Germline assignment: CDR1 LNHDA and CDR2 SQIVND (reference sequence). The CDR3 has 16 residues.

Here the CDR3 reads CASSEAPAVGADTQYF. Written as DNA, the CDR3 is TGTGCCAGCAGTGAAGCGCCAGCGGTGGGCGCAGATACGCAGTATTTT. V and J are TRBV6-1 and TRBJ2-3, with a tentative D call TRBD2 (5 bases). Germline lookup yields CDR1 MNHNS and CDR2 SASEGT. The ends were cut back, 0 bases at V and 4 bases at J, with 14 bases in the middle. CDR3 length: 16 amino acids.

The V call is TRBV7-8, the J call TRBJ2-3, with D possibly TRBD2 on 5 matching bases. V was shortened by 3 bases and J by 6 bases, with 10 bases between the two germline ends. From germline, CDR1 is SGHVS and CDR2 FQNEAQ. CDR3 length equals 13 residues. The CDR3 DNA reads as TGTGCCAGCAGCTTTGAGGGCCCGGATACGCAGTATTTT. Amino acids: CASSFEGPDTQYF.

This rearrangement joins TRBV5-1 to TRBJ2-3, with 8 positions matching TRBD1. The V and J ends lost 0 bases and 0 bases, in that order; junction bases with no gene match: 3. The CDR3 contains 16 residues. CDR1 SGHRS and CDR2 YFSETQ come from the germline V gene. CDR3 DNA: TGCGCCAGCAGCTTGGACAGGGGGTCTAGCACAGATACGCAGTATTTT. Translated, it gives CASSLDRGSSTDTQYF. Filled out from reference TRBV5-1 and TRBJ2-3, the complete variable domain reads KAGVTQTPRYLIKTRGQQVTLSCSPISGHRSVSWYQQTPGQGLQFLFEYFSETQRNKGNFPGRFSGRQFSNSRSEMNVSTLELGDSALYLCASSLDRGSSTDTQYFGPGTRLTVL.

The J gene is TRBJ2-5, the V gene TRBV12-5; 7 bases are a match to TRBD2. The junction had 5 bases not matched to a gene; V was cut back by 5 bases and J by 2 bases. The CDR3 has 14 residues. CDR1 LGHNT and CDR2 FRNRAP come from the germline V gene. The CDR3: CASGPLGGQETQYF. As DNA, the CDR3 is TGTGCTAGTGGTCCCCTGGGGGGGCAAGAGACCCAGTACTTC. Variable domain in full (rest from reference TRBV12-5 and TRBJ2-5): DARVTQTPRHKVTEMGQEVTMRCQPILGHNTVFWYRQTMMQGLELLAYFRNRAPLDDSGMPKDRFSAEMPDATLATLKIQPSEPRDSAVYFCASGPLGGQETQYFGPGTRLLVL.

The chain combines TRBV29-1 with TRBJ1-1; unclear D gene. Per germline, CDR1 SQVTM and CDR2 ANQGSEA. V was pared by 3 bases and J by 1 base, with 9 bases between. This CDR3 is built from 13 residues. In DNA, the CDR3 is TGCAGCGTTGAGGAGGGAGGGAACACTGAAGCTTTCTTT. Encoded protein: CSVEEGGNTEAFF.

The chain is built from TRBV12-5 and TRBJ1-2; tentatively, D is TRBD1 (5 bases). V was cut by 2 bases and J by 5 bases, with 18 bases left in between. The CDR3 is 16 residues long. Germline V gene sequence: CDR1 LGHNT, CDR2 FRNRAP. CDR3 sequence: CASGLFPPTVSYGYTF. The DNA of the CDR3 is TGTGCTAGTGGTTTGTTCCCCCCGACAGTTTCTTATGGCTACACCTTC.

The chain couples TRBV5-4 to TRBJ2-7, with 7 positions matching TRBD1. J gave up 6 bases and V 3 bases, and 9 bases lay outside the gene matches. CDR1 is SGHNT, CDR2 YYREEE, per germline (reference sequence). This CDR3 is 14 amino acids long. CDR3: CASSSTGAGGEQYF. The CDR3 bases are TGTGCCAGCAGCTCTACAGGGGCAGGAGGCGAGCAGTACTTC.

This clone is a singleton in its sample. The chain carries TRBV29-1 and TRBJ1-5; D ambiguous. The germline V gene encodes CDR1 SQVTM and CDR2 ANQGSEA. The CDR3 is made up of 12 amino acids. Deletions cut 6 bases from V and 8 bases from J, with 14 bases between. The CDR3 DNA is TGCAGCGTCGTGGATGACGCGGAGCCCCAGCATTTT. Residues: CSVVDDAEPQHF. Supplemented by reference TRBV29-1 and TRBJ1-5, the full variable domain reads SAVISQKPSRDICQRGTSLTIQCQVDSQVTMMFWYRQQPGQSLTLIATANQGSEATYESGFVIDKFPISRPNLTFSTLTVSNMSPEDSSIYLCSVVDDAEPQHFGDGTRLSIL.

The rearrangement joins TRBV2 to TRBJ2-1; TRBD2 matches 12 bases. This CDR3 contains 16 residues. The J segment lost 7 bases and the V segment lost 8 bases, leaving 12 bases of the junction unmatched. The germline V gene encodes CDR1 SNHLY and CDR2 FYNNEI. CDR3: CASRDPSGRARNEQFF. CDR3 DNA sequence: TGTGCCAGCCGAGACCCTAGCGGGAGGGCCAGGAATGAGCAGTTCTTC.

V gene TRBV19 combines with J gene TRBJ2-5, with D possibly matching TRBD2 (6 bases). CDR1 LNHDA and CDR2 SQIVND come from the germline V gene (reference sequence). V was trimmed by 5 bases and J by 5 bases, leaving 18 bases between them. The CDR3 spans 15 residues. The CDR3 DNA reads TGTGCCAGTAGTGCACCGGGACTCCAAAGGGAGACCCAGTACTTC. This translates into CASSAPGLQRETQYF. The whole variable domain, remainder taken from reference TRBV19 and TRBJ2-5, is DGGITQSPKYLFRKEGQNVTLSCEQNLNHDAMYWYRQDPGQGLRLIYYSQIVNDFQKGDIAEGYSVSREKKESFPLTVTSAQKNPTAFYLCASSAPGLQRETQYFGPGTRLLVL.

The chain recombines TRBV29-1 with TRBJ2-7; 10 bases fit TRBD1. Per the germline V gene, CDR1 is SQVTM and CDR2 is ANQGSEA. The CDR3 has 13 residues. With 6 bases clipped from V and 5 bases from J, the junction kept 7 bases outside the gene matches. The CDR3 region has the DNA TGCAGCGTCCGGACAGGGGGTTTGAACGAGCAGTACTTC. Residues: CSVRTGGLNEQYF.

V and J are TRBV7-2 and TRBJ2-7; D possibly corresponds to TRBD2 (5 bases). In germline, CDR1 is SGHTA, CDR2 FQGNSA. This CDR3 region has 15 residues. The ends were cut back, 8 bases at V and 4 bases at J, with 21 bases in the middle. The CDR3 is CASGSIDYFGYEQYF. For the CDR3, the DNA is TGTGCCAGCGGCTCGATAGACTATTTTGGATACGAGCAGTACTTC.

The table lists this clone with a count of one. This chain connects TRBV7-8 to TRBJ2-3; a weak D match, TRBD2 (5 bases). Deletions cut 5 bases from V and 6 bases from J, with 15 bases between. The CDR3 covers 14 residues. CDR1 is SGHVS, CDR2 FQNEAQ, per germline. DNA of the CDR3: TGTGCCAGCAGCCTCCCTATTTCGGGGGATACGCAGTATTTT. Amino acid sequence: CASSLPISGDTQYF.

This chain links TRBV20-1 with TRBJ2-1, with D unresolved. The length of the CDR3 is 11 residues. V dropped 0 bases and J dropped 12 bases, with 9 bases sitting between them. CDR1 and CDR2 from the germline V gene are DFQATT and SNEGSKA (reference sequence). The CDR3 sequence is CSARDPPLQFF. CDR3 sequence (DNA): TGCAGTGCTAGAGATCCCCCACTGCAGTTCTTC.

The chain joins TRBV19 to TRBJ2-7; TRBD2 matches 11 bases. Germline V lookup: CDR1 LNHDA, CDR2 SQIVND (reference sequence). The CDR3 covers 16 residues. V shed 4 bases and J 0 bases; nucleotides not matched to a gene: 5. The CDR3 loop reads CASSRLAGGSSYEQYF. CDR3 nucleotide sequence: TGTGCCAGTAGTAGGCTAGCGGGAGGTAGCTCCTACGAGCAGTACTTC. The full variable domain, completed using reference TRBV19 and TRBJ2-7, is DGGITQSPKYLFRKEGQNVTLSCEQNLNHDAMYWYRQDPGQGLRLIYYSQIVNDFQKGDIAEGYSVSREKKESFPLTVTSAQKNPTAFYLCASSRLAGGSSYEQYFGPGTRLTVT.

This clone was counted between two and nine times. The chain links TRBV7-2 to TRBJ1-2, with TRBD1 matching 8 bases. In germline, CDR1 is SGHTA, CDR2 FQGNSA. The V gene end was trimmed by 1 base and the J gene end by 4 bases; junction bases not matched to a gene: 5. The CDR3 runs to 15 residues. CDR3 sequence: CASSLGGTGVYGYTF. The CDR3 DNA is TGTGCCAGCAGCTTAGGTGGGACAGGAGTCTATGGCTACACCTTC. The full variable domain, rest sourced from reference TRBV7-2 and TRBJ1-2, is GAGVSQSPSNKVTEKGKDVELRCDPISGHTALYWYRQSLGQGLEFLIYFQGNSAPDKSGLPSDRFSAERTGGSVSTLTIQRTQQEDSAVYLCASSLGGTGVYGYTFGSGTRLTVV.

The chain has TRBV6-1 and TRBJ2-7; D possibly corresponds to TRBD1 (6 bases). The CDR3 is made up of 13 amino acids. Looked up from germline, CDR1 is MNHNS and CDR2 is SASEGT. V lost 4 bases to trimming and J lost 6 bases, with 13 bases between them. In DNA form, the CDR3 reads TGTGCCAGCAGTGGTTACAGGGACGGCGAGCAGTACTTC. Its translation: CASSGYRDGEQYF.

This chain links TRBV4-2 with TRBJ1-2; D may be TRBD1 (6 bases). CDR1 is LGHNA, CDR2 YNFKEQ, per germline. The germline V and J ends were trimmed by 0 bases and 3 bases, with 8 bases remaining between them. The CDR3 is made up of 14 amino acids. CDR3 protein: CASSQDRTDYGYTF. For the CDR3, the DNA is TGTGCCAGCAGCCAAGATCGGACAGACTATGGCTACACCTTC.

This clone was picked up one time. The chain links TRBV15 to TRBJ2-5; D not resolved. The V gene's germline CDR1 is LNHNV and CDR2 YYDKDF (reference sequence). There are 15 residues in the CDR3. Trimming cost V 0 bases and J 1 base, with 9 bases left between them. The CDR3 nucleotides read TGTGCCACCAGCAGAGAAGGCAGCAGCCAAGAGACCCAGTACTTC. Protein product: CATSREGSSQETQYF.

The chain is built from TRBV19 and TRBJ2-2; TRBD2 aligns across 10 bases. CDR1 and CDR2 from the germline V gene are LNHDA and SQIVND (reference sequence). This CDR3 has 16 residues. The J segment lost 8 bases and the V segment lost 9 bases, leaving 15 bases of the junction unmatched. CDR3 in amino acids: CARRSRRLAGVGELFF. The CDR3 region has the DNA TGTGCCAGACGAAGCCGTAGGCTAGCGGGAGTGGGGGAGCTGTTTTTT.

The sample holds one count of this clone. This sequence joins TRBV18 and TRBJ2-1; TRBD2 matches at 9 bases. CDR1 and CDR2 (germline): KGHSH, LQKENI. Trimming cost V 5 bases and J 1 base; bases outside gene matches: 12. This CDR3 spans 18 amino acids. DNA for the CDR3: TGTGCCAGCTCAAGCCAGGGACTAGCATTCGGATCCTACAATGAGCAGTTCTTC. This gives the protein CASSSQGLAFGSYNEQFF.

The rearrangement links TRBV11-3 to TRBJ2-7; no clear D gene. With 0 bases removed from V and 6 bases from J, the gap between germline ends came to 6 bases. This CDR3 comprises 12 residues. Germline assignment: CDR1 SGHNT and CDR2 YENEEA. For the CDR3, the DNA is TGTGCCAGCAGCTTAGATCCCTCCGAGCAGTACTTC. Its translation: CASSLDPSEQYF.